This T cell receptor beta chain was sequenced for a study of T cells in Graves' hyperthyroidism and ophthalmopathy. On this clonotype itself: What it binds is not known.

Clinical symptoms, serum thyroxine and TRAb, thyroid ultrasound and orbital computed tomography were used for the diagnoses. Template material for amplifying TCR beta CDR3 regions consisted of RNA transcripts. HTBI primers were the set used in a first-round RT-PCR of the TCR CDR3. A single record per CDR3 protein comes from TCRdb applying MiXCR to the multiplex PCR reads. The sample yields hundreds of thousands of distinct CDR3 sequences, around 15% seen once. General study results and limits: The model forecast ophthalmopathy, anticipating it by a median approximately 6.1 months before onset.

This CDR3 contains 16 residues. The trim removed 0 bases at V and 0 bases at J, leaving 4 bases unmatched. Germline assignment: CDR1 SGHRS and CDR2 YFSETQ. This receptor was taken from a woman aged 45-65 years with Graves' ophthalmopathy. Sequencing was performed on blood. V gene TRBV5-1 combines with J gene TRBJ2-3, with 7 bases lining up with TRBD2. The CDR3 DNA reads TGCGCCAGCAGCTTGGCGGTTAGCGGGAGCACAGATACGCAGTATTTT. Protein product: CASSLAVSGSTDTQYF.